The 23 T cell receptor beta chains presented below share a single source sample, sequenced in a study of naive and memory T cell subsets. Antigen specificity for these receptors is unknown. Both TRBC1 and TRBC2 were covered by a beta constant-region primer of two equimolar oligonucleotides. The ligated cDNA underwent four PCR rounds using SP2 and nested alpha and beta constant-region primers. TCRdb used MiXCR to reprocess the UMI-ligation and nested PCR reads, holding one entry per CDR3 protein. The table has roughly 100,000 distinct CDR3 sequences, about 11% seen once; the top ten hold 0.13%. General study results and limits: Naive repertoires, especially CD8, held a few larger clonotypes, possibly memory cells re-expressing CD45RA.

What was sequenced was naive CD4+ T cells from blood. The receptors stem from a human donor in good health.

As DNA, the CDR3 is TGTGCCAGCAGCCTCTCCGGGACCGGGGGAGGCAATGAGCAGTTCTTC. Encoded protein: CASSLSGTGGGNEQFF. The rearrangement joins TRBV7-2 to TRBJ2-1, with D perhaps TRBD2 (6 bases). Trimming left V 5 bases short and J 6 bases short, with 20 bases between. CDR1 and CDR2 from the germline V gene are SGHTA and FQGNSA. The length of the CDR3 is 16 residues. Full variable domain (missing parts from reference TRBV7-2 and TRBJ2-1): GAGVSQSPSNKVTEKGKDVELRCDPISGHTALYWYRQSLGQGLEFLIYFQGNSAPDKSGLPSDRFSAERTGGSVSTLTIQRTQQEDSAVYLCASSLSGTGGGNEQFFGPGTRLTVL.

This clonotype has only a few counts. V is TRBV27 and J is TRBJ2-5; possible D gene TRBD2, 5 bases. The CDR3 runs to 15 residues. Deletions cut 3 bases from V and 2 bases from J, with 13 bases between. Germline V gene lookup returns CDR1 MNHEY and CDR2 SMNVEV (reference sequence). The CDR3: CASSFGGRAQETQYF. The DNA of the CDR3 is TGTGCCAGCAGTTTCGGAGGCCGGGCGCAAGAGACCCAGTACTTC.

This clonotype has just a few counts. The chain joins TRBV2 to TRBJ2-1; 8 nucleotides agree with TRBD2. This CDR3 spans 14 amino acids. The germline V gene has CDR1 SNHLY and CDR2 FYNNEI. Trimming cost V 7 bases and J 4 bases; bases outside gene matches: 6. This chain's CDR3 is CASMRIAGYNEQFF. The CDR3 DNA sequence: TGTGCCAGCATGAGAATAGCGGGATACAATGAGCAGTTCTTC. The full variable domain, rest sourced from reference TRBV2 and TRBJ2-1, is EPEVTQTPSHQVTQMGQEVILRCVPISNHLYFYWYRQILGQKVEFLVSFYNNEISEKSEIFDDQFSVERPDGSNFTLKIRSTKLEDSAMYFCASMRIAGYNEQFFGPGTRLTVL.

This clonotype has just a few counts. The CDR3 loop reads CASSRRTEGYEQYF. In DNA, the CDR3 is TGTGCCAGCAGTCGCCGGACGGAAGGCTACGAGCAGTACTTC. The chain recombines TRBV6-2 or TRBV6-3 with TRBJ2-7; D is unresolved. This CDR3 comprises 14 residues. V was shortened by 5 bases and J by 3 bases, with 14 bases between the two germline ends. Germline CDR1 reads MNHEY; CDR2 reads SVGEGT.

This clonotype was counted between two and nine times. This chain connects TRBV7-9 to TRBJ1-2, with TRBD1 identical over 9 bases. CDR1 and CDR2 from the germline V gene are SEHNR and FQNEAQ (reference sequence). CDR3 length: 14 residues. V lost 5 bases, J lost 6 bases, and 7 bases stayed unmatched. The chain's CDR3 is CASSPRGQGHGYTF. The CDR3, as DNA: TGTGCCAGCAGCCCACGGGGACAGGGACATGGCTACACCTTC.

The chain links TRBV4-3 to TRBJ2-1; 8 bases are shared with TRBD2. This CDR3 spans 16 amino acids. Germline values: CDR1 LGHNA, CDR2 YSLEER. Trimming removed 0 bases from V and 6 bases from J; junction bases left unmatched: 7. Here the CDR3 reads CASSQEGAGVRNEQFF. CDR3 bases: TGCGCCAGCAGCCAAGAGGGAGCGGGAGTGCGCAATGAGCAGTTCTTC.

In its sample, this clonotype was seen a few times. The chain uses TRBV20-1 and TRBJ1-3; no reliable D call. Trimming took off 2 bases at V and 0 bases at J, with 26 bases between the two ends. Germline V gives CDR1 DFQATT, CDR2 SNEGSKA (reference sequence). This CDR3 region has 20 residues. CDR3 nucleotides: TGCAGTGCTAGATTTTTTTCGGTTCCTAAGGACCGACGCTCTGGAAACACCATATATTTT. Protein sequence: CSARFFSVPKDRRSGNTIYF.

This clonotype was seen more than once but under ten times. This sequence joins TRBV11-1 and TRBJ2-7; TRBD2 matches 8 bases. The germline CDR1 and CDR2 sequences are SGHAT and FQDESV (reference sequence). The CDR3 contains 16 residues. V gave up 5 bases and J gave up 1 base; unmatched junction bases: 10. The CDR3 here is CASSPGGMGVSYEQYF. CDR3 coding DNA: TGTGCCAGCAGCCCGGGGGGGATGGGAGTTTCCTACGAGCAGTACTTC.

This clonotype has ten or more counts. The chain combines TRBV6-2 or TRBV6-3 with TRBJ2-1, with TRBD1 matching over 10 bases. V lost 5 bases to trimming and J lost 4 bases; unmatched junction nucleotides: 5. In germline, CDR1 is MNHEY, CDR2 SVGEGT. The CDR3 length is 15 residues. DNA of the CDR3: TGTGCCAGCAGTCTCCGGGACAGGGGTTACAATGAGCAGTTCTTC. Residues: CASSLRDRGYNEQFF.

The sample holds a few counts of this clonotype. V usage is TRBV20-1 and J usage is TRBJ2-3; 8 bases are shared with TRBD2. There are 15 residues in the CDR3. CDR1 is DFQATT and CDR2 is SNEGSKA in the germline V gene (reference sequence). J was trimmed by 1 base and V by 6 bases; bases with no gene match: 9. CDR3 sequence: CSAAISGKRTDTQYF. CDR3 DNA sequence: TGCAGTGCGGCCATTAGCGGGAAGCGCACAGATACGCAGTATTTT.

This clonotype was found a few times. The CDR3 DNA reads as TGTGCCAGCAGGGCACAGGGGCCAAACGAGCAGTACTTC. Amino acid sequence: CASRAQGPNEQYF. The J gene is TRBJ2-7, the V gene TRBV12-3 or TRBV12-4; 7 bases agree with TRBD1. Trimming cost V 6 bases and J 5 bases; bases outside gene matches: 7. This CDR3 contains 13 residues.

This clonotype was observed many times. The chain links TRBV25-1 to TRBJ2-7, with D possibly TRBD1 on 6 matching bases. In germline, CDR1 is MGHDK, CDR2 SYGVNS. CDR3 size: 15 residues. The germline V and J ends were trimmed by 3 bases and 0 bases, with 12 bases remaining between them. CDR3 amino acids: CASSEDSAASYEQYF. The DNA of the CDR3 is TGTGCCAGCAGTGAGGACAGCGCCGCCTCCTACGAGCAGTACTTC.

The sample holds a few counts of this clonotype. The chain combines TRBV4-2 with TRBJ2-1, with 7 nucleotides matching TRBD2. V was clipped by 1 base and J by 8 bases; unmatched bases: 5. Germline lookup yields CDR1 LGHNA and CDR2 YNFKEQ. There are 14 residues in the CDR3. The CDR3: CASSQGKTSDEQFF. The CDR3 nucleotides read TGTGCCAGCAGCCAAGGGAAAACTAGCGATGAGCAGTTCTTC.

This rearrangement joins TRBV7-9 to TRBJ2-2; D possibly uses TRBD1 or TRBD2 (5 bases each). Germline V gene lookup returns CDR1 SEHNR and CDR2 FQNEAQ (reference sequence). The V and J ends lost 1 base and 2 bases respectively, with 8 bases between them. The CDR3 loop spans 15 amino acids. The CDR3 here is CASSLVGVNTGELFF. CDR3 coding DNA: TGTGCCAGCAGCTTAGTGGGGGTTAACACCGGGGAGCTGTTTTTT.

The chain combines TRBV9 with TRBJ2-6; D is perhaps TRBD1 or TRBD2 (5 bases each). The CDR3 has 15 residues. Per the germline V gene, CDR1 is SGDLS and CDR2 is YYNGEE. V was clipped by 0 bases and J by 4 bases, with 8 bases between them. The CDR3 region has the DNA TGTGCCAGCAGCGTAGAAGGGACCGGGGCCAACGTCCTGACTTTC. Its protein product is CASSVEGTGANVLTF. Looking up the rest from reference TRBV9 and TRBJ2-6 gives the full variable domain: DSGVTQTPKHLITATGQRVTLRCSPRSGDLSVYWYQQSLDQGLQFLIQYYNGEERAKGNILERFSAQQFPDLHSELNLSSLELGDSALYFCASSVEGTGANVLTFGAGSRLTVL.

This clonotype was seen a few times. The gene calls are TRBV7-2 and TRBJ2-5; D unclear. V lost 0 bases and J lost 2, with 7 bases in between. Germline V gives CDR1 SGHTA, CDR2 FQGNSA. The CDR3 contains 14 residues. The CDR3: CASSLAGGQETQYF. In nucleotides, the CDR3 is TGTGCCAGCAGCTTAGCTGGCGGTCAAGAGACCCAGTACTTC.

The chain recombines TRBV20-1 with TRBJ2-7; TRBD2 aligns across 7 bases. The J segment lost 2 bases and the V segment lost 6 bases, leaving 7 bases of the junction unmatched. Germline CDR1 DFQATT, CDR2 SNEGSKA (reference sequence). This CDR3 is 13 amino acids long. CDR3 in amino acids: CSAPGSGAYEQYF. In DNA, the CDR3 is TGCAGTGCCCCGGGGAGCGGGGCCTACGAGCAGTACTTC.

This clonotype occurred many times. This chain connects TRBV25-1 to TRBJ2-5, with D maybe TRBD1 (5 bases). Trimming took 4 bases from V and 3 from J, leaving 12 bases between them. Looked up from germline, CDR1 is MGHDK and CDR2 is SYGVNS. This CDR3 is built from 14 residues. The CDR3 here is CASSGGRDKETQYF. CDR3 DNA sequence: TGTGCCAGCAGTGGGGGCAGGGATAAAGAGACCCAGTACTTC.

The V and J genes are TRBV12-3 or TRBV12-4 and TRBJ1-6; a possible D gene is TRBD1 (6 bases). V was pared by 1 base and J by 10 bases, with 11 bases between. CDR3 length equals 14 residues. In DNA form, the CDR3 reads TGTGCCAGCAGTTTAGAACAGGGAGGCTCACCCCTCCACTTT. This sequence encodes CASSLEQGGSPLHF.

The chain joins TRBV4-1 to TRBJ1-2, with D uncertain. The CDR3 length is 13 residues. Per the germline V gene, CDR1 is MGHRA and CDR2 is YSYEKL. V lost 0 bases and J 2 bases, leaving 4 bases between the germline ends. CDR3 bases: TGCGCCAGCAGCCAAGAAATGAACTATGGCTACACCTTC. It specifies CASSQEMNYGYTF.

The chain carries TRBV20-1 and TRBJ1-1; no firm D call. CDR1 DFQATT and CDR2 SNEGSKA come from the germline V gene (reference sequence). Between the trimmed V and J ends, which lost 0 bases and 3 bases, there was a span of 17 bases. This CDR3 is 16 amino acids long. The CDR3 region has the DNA TGCAGTGCTAGAGATCCCAACGCCCGGGAGGACACTGAAGCTTTCTTT. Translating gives CSARDPNAREDTEAFF.

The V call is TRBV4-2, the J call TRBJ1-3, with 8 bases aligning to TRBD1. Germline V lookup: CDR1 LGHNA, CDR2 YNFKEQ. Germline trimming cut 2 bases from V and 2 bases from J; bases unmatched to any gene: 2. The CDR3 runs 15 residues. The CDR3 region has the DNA TGTGCCAGCAGCCAACCGACAGGGGCTGGAAACACCATATATTTT. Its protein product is CASSQPTGAGNTIYF.

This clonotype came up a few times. CDR3 in DNA: TGTGCCACCAGTGGGTCTAGCGGTAAAAGCTCCTACAATGAGCAGTTCTTC. Translating it yields CATSGSSGKSSYNEQFF. J is TRBJ2-1 and V is TRBV24-1, with TRBD2 matching 7 bases. Germline CDR1 reads KGHDR; CDR2 reads SFDVKD. Losses at the gene ends were 5 bases for V and 0 bases for J; bases not matched to a gene: 9. This CDR3 has 17 amino acids.